This T cell receptor (beta chain) comes out of a study of T cell repertoires in cytomegalovirus infection. In the study overall: Both CMV infection and a matching HLA type were indicated by public TCR beta signatures. Whole-study results and caveats: Summed frequency of shared TCR beta families picked out CMV carriers who also had the relevant HLA. HLA-C-restricted CMV clonotypes gave the most frequent clonotype in two of eight donors.

TCRdb ran MiXCR on the reads and lists one entry per CDR3 protein. The sample gives about 490,000 distinct CDR3 sequences, 26% of which show up once; less than 15% is in the top ten. The CDR3 loop spans 13 amino acids. The V end was cut by 2 bases, the J end by 5 bases, with 9 bases between. CDR1 and CDR2 from the germline V gene are SGHTA and FQGNSA. This clonotype has ten or more counts. Its antigen is undetermined. V is TRBV7-2 and J is TRBJ2-5; tentatively, D is TRBD2 (5 bases). The material sequenced was PBMCs. This clonotype was sampled from a human donor in good health (CMV status not recorded). Some clones in this sample may be carry-over from other donors' samples. The CDR3 reads CASSLTRLETQYF. The DNA for the CDR3 is TGTGCCAGCAGCTTAACTAGATTGGAGACCCAGTACTTC.